The rows below give T cell receptor beta chains drawn from one sample of a study of long-term antiretroviral therapy in people with HIV. Assay used: immunoSEQ multiplex PCR; TCRdb lists only in-frame clones, some missing. The table shows 17,000 or so clones, with roughly 80% occurring only once. This material consisted of unsorted PBMCs, taken approximately 14 months before starting antiretroviral therapy. Receptors were obtained from a man between 25 and 39 years old with HIV. Each CDR3 is given with its conserved first and last residue. Each record gives: V gene, D gene, clone size, J gene, CDR3 protein, CDR3 DNA. A D gene is named only where the DNA matches it firmly. The size of a clone is reported for some rows only, either as once, few or many, or as a class for expanded clones.

TRBV11-3	.	.	TRBJ2-2	CASSPTGQNTGELFF	TGTGCCAGCAGCCCCACCGGACAGAACACCGGGGAGCTGTTTTTT
TRBV5-6	TRBD1	once	TRBJ1-2	CASTRQGTNYGYTF	TGTGCCAGCACCCGACAGGGGACTAACTATGGCTACACCTTC
TRBV11-1	.	.	TRBJ2-5	CASSFGYQETQYF	TGTGCCAGCAGCTTCGGGTACCAAGAGACCCAGTACTTC
TRBV20-1	.	.	TRBJ2-1	CSARRDEQFF	TGCAGTGCTAGACGGGATGAGCAGTTCTTC
TRBV9	TRBD2	.	TRBJ2-1	CASSVGSGGAYEQFF	TGTGCCAGCAGCGTAGGGAGCGGGGGGGCTTATGAGCAGTTCTTC
TRBV6-1	.	.	TRBJ1-5	CASTNDRFNQPQHF	TGTGCCAGCACCAATGACAGGTTCAATCAGCCCCAGCATTTT
TRBV19	.	once	TRBJ2-1	CASMAEWTYNEQFF	TGTGCCAGTATGGCGGAGTGGACCTACAATGAGCAGTTCTTC
TRBV18	.	.	TRBJ2-7	CASSPQTDPYEQYF	TGTGCCAGCTCACCACAAACGGACCCCTACGAGCAGTACTTC
TRBV2	TRBD2	.	TRBJ2-4	CASISGSGSAKNIQYF	TGTGCCAGCATTTCGGGTAGCGGGTCAGCCAAAAACATTCAGTACTTC
TRBV27	.	.	TRBJ2-5	CASSPSSNLQETQYF	TGTGCCAGCAGTCCGTCTAGCAACCTTCAAGAGACCCAGTACTTC
TRBV9	TRBD1	.	TRBJ1-1	CASSVGQGALNTEAFF	TGTGCCAGCAGCGTAGGACAGGGGGCACTGAACACTGAAGCTTTCTTT
TRBV7-2	.	.	TRBJ2-3	CASSLAPTNTDTQYF	TGTGCCAGCAGCTTAGCGCCGACTAACACAGATACGCAGTATTTT
TRBV5-4	.	.	TRBJ1-5	CASSYGGGADQPQHF	TGTGCCAGCAGCTATGGGGGGGGCGCAGATCAGCCCCAGCATTTT
TRBV11-2	TRBD2	.	TRBJ2-7	CASSLVAASGISYEQYF	TGTGCCAGCAGCTTAGTCGCGGCTAGCGGGATCTCCTACGAGCAGTACTTC
TRBV18	TRBD1	.	TRBJ1-1	CASSPLSLGQGNEAFF	TGTGCCAGCTCACCACTTTCCCTAGGACAGGGAAATGAAGCTTTCTTT
TRBV5-6	TRBD1	.	TRBJ1-1	CASSSTRDRRHLTEAFF	TGTGCCAGCAGCTCCACCCGGGACAGACGCCATCTGACTGAAGCTTTCTTT
TRBV4-1	.	.	TRBJ1-6	CASSLRAGTYNSPLHF	TGCGCCAGCAGCCTAAGGGCCGGGACCTATAATTCACCCCTCCACTTT
TRBV29-1	.	.	TRBJ2-3	CSVSVMPPDTQYF	TGCAGCGTCTCTGTGATGCCTCCGGATACGCAGTATTTT
TRBV9	TRBD1	.	TRBJ2-1	CASSVAGGLYNEQFF	TGTGCCAGCAGCGTAGCAGGGGGCCTATACAATGAGCAGTTCTTC
TRBV19	.	.	TRBJ2-3	CASQALGIDTQYF	TGTGCCAGTCAGGCATTGGGGATAGATACGCAGTATTTT
TRBV2	TRBD2	.	TRBJ2-5	CASSPLAAGETQYF	TGTGCCAGCAGTCCTCTAGCGGCTGGGGAGACCCAGTACTTC
TRBV28	TRBD1	.	TRBJ1-5	CASSSNRGTGANQPQHF	TGTGCCAGCAGTTCGAACCGGGGGACAGGGGCTAATCAGCCCCAGCATTTT
TRBV6-1	TRBD2	.	TRBJ2-3	CASRSGGTQYF	TGTGCCAGCCGGAGCGGGGGTACGCAGTATTTT
TRBV6-5	.	.	TRBJ2-3	CASSYSVADTQYF	TGTGCCAGCAGTTACTCGGTGGCAGATACGCAGTATTTT
TRBV28	.	.	TRBJ1-4	CASSIGPYNEKLFF	TGTGCCAGCAGCATCGGGCCCTATAATGAAAAACTGTTTTTT
TRBV30	.	.	TRBJ2-1	CAWGDTYNEQFF	TGTGCCTGGGGTGACACCTACAATGAGCAGTTCTTC
TRBV30	TRBD2	.	TRBJ2-7	CAWSRTSGSYEQYF	TGTGCCTGGAGTCGGACTAGCGGTTCCTACGAGCAGTACTTC
TRBV10-1	.	.	TRBJ2-3	CASSAIDGTDTQYF	TGCGCCAGCAGTGCCATCGATGGAACAGATACGCAGTATTTT
TRBV27	.	once	TRBJ2-3	CASSWGDTQYF	TGTGCCAGCAGTTGGGGGGATACGCAGTATTTT
TRBV15	TRBD2	medium-sized	TRBJ2-1	CATSTLAGEYNEQFF	TGTGCCACCAGCACTTTAGCGGGAGAATACAATGAGCAGTTCTTC
TRBV2	TRBD1	.	TRBJ1-1	CASSGQGGWGNTEAFF	TGTGCCAGCAGTGGACAGGGTGGATGGGGGAACACTGAAGCTTTCTTT
TRBV20-1	.	once	TRBJ1-1	CSAWGLTEAFF	TGCAGTGCTTGGGGCCTCACTGAAGCTTTCTTT
TRBV20-1	.	.	TRBJ2-7	CSVYEQYF	TGCAGTGTCTACGAGCAGTACTTC
TRBV2	TRBD1	once	TRBJ2-4	CASILTGDKNIQYF	TGTGCCAGCATCTTGACAGGGGACAAAAACATTCAGTACTTC
TRBV5-1	TRBD1	.	TRBJ1-1	CASSIGQGQNTEAFF	TGCGCCAGCAGCATTGGACAGGGTCAGAACACTGAAGCTTTCTTT
TRBV25-1	TRBD1	.	TRBJ2-2	CASSSVRGQNTGELFF	TGTGCCAGCAGTTCGGTCAGGGGGCAGAACACCGGGGAGCTGTTTTTT
TRBV9	.	.	TRBJ1-5	CASSVAENQPQHF	TGTGCCAGCAGCGTAGCAGAGAATCAGCCCCAGCATTTT
TRBV10-2	.	.	TRBJ2-3	CASSESDTQYF	TGCGCCAGCAGTGAATCCGATACGCAGTATTTT
TRBV15	.	large	TRBJ1-6	CATSRDRGGDSPLHF	TGTGCCACCAGCAGAGATCGGGGTGGGGATTCACCCCTCCACTTT
TRBV5-1	TRBD1	.	TRBJ2-7	CASSSPPGQVNEQYF	TGCGCCAGCAGCTCACCTCCGGGACAGGTCAACGAGCAGTACTTC
TRBV4-2	.	.	TRBJ2-7	CASSQDLLGSYEQYF	TGTGCCAGCAGCCAAGATCTTTTAGGATCCTACGAGCAGTACTTC
TRBV19	TRBD2	.	TRBJ2-1	CASSLRGWSYNEQFF	TGTGCCAGTAGCCTGCGGGGGTGGTCCTACAATGAGCAGTTCTTC
TRBV7-2	.	.	TRBJ2-2	CASSLDPRTGELFF	TGTGCCAGCAGCTTAGACCCACGGACGGGGGAGCTGTTTTTT